The 6 T cell receptor beta chains below come from one sample, sequenced in a study of memory CD4+ T cells and cytomegalovirus serostatus. The sort gate was single viable CD3+CD4+CD8-CD45RO+ cells for memory CD4+ T cells. Repertoires were generated with immunoSEQ multiplex PCR, while TCRdb's copy carries only in-frame clones and drops some. The sample has more than 40,000 clones, 60% to 85% seen once; the top ten hold around 6%. The specimen was memory CD4+ T cells from blood. These receptors were taken from an adult in good health and CMV-seronegative.

This clone showed up just a few times. The chain employs TRBV18 and TRBJ2-7; possibly TRBD1 for D (6 bases). Trimming removed 5 bases from V and 2 bases from J, with 10 bases in between. Germline-derived CDR1 and CDR2 are KGHSH and LQKENI. The CDR3 spans 13 residues. The CDR3: CASSIGGTYEQYF. CDR3 in DNA: TGTGCCAGCTCAATAGGGGGAACCTACGAGCAGTACTTC. The whole variable domain, filled in from reference TRBV18 and TRBJ2-7, reads NAGVMQNPRHLVRRRGQEARLRCSPMKGHSHVYWYRQLPEEGLKFMVYLQKENIIDESGMPKERFSAEFPKEGPSILRIQQVVRGDSAAYFCASSIGGTYEQYFGPGTRLTVT.

This clone was observed once. The CDR3 loop reads CASSKYDRGRAFF. The DNA of the CDR3 is TGTGCCAGCAGCAAATATGATAGAGGGCGGGCTTTCTTT. The J gene is TRBJ1-1, the V gene TRBV21-1. TRBV21-1 counts as a pseudogene. The CDR3 covers 13 residues.

This chain uses TRBV28 with TRBJ2-5; D remains ambiguous. CDR3 size: 15 residues. Germline V gives CDR1 MDHEN, CDR2 SYDVKM. Between the trimmed V and J ends, which lost 2 bases and 4 bases, there was a span of 14 bases. This CDR3 is CASSLPPDKGETQYF. The CDR3 DNA sequence: TGTGCCAGCAGTTTACCCCCGGATAAGGGAGAGACCCAGTACTTC.

This clone was observed once. This chain links TRBV10-3 with TRBJ2-4, with D perhaps TRBD2 (5 bases). CDR3 length: 14 residues. V was shortened by 11 bases and J by 2 bases, with 16 bases between the two germline ends. The V gene's germline CDR1 is ENHRY and CDR2 SYGVKD. In nucleotides, the CDR3 is TGTGCCTCGGGGAGTACCGATACCAAAAACATTCAGTACTTC. This sequence encodes CASGSTDTKNIQYF.

The chain combines TRBV5-1 with TRBJ2-7, with 7 bases matching TRBD1. The CDR3 covers 14 residues. Germline V gene lookup returns CDR1 SGHRS and CDR2 YFSETQ. Trimming took 0 bases from V and 3 from J; bases not matched to a gene: 3. In nucleotides, the CDR3 is TGCGCCAGCAGCTTGGAGGGACAGAGCTACGAGCAGTACTTC. Translated: CASSLEGQSYEQYF.

The V call is TRBV6-5, the J call TRBJ1-2; a weak D match, TRBD1 (5 bases). Germline V gives CDR1 MNHEY, CDR2 SVGAGI. CDR3 size: 11 residues. Trimming pared 9 bases from V and 8 bases from J, leaving 13 bases between. The CDR3 region is CASRQGDGYTF. CDR3 DNA sequence: TGTGCCAGTCGGCAGGGTGACGGCTACACCTTC.